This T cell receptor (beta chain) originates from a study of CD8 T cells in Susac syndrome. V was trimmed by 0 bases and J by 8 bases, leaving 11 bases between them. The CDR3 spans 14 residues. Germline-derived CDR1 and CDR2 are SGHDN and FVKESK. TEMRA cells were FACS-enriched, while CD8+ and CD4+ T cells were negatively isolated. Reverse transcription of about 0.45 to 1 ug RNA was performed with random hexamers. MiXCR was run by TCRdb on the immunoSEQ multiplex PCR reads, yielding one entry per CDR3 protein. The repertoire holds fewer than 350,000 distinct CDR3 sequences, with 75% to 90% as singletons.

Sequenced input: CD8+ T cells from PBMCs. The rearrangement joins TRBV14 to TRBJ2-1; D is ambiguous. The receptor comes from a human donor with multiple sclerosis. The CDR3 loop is CASSQDWGGDEQFF. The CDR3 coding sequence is TGTGCCAGCAGCCAAGATTGGGGTGGCGATGAGCAGTTCTTC. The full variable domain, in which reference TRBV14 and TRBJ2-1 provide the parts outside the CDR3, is EAGVTQFPSHSVIEKGQTVTLRCDPISGHDNLYWYRRVMGKEIKFLLHFVKESKQDESGMPNNRFLAERTGGTYSTLKVQPAELEDSGVYFCASSQDWGGDEQFFGPGTRLTVL.